Listed below are T cell receptor beta chains from one sample, sequenced in a study of T cell responses to AZD1222 COVID-19 vaccine. Data came from immunoSEQ multiplex PCR; TCRdb stores just in-frame clones and leaves some out. The sample includes about 92,000 clones, 88% of them seen just once. Here the sequenced sample was peripheral blood, taken on day 0 of MenACWY control vaccination. Every receptor here comes from an adult in good health. Each CDR3 is given with its conserved first and last residue. The D gene is left open where the match is weak. The listing skips clone size in some rows; elsewhere it reads once, few, many or a size class.

>-|15|-|TRBJ1-5|TRBV19
TGTGCCAGTAGTATCTCGGGTGCAGTTTATCAGCCCCAGCATTTT
CASSISGAVYQPQHF
>TRBD2|16|-|TRBJ2-3|TRBV3-1/TRBV3-2
TGTGCCAGCAGCCAGAGGCGGGGGGCCCTCACAGATACGCAGTATTTT
CASSQRRGALTDTQYF
>-|13|-|TRBJ1-2|TRBV5-8
TGTGCCAGCGGGATGTTGAATAACTATGGCTACACCTTC
CASGMLNNYGYTF
>-|15|-|TRBJ1-6|TRBV28
TGTGCCAGCAGAACGAGGACAGTAGGGGACTCACCCCTCCACTTT
CASRTRTVGDSPLHF
>-|15|once|TRBJ1-5|TRBV2
TGTGCCAGCAGCTCGGGAGGGAGTCTCAATCAGCCCCAGCATTTT
CASSSGGSLNQPQHF
>TRBD2|20|-|TRBJ2-5|TRBV6-2/TRBV6-3
TGTGCCAGCAGTTACTCCCTCTCAGTAGGAGCGGGGGGACTGCAAGAGACCCAGTACTTC
CASSYSLSVGAGGLQETQYF
>-|12|few|TRBJ1-2|TRBV12-3/TRBV12-4
TGTGCCAGCAGTCCGGACAGAGGTGGCTACACCTTC
CASSPDRGGYTF
>-|14|once|TRBJ2-3|TRBV7-9
TGTGCCAGCAGCCTTGACAGGAGCACAGATACGCAGTATTTT
CASSLDRSTDTQYF
>TRBD1|17|-|TRBJ2-3|TRBV4-1
TGCGCCAGCAGCCAACTTCGGACAGGGGTTAGCACAGATACGCAGTATTTT
CASSQLRTGVSTDTQYF
>TRBD1|15|-|TRBJ1-5|TRBV4-2
TGTGCCAGCAGCCACGGACAGGGCATCAATCAGCCCCAGCATTTT
CASSHGQGINQPQHF
>TRBD1|16|-|TRBJ1-2|TRBV3-1/TRBV3-2
TGTGCCAGCAGCCAAAGAAGGGAAGGGGGCAACTATGGCTACACCTTC
CASSQRREGGNYGYTF
>-|13|-|TRBJ1-2|TRBV7-9
TGTGCCAGCAGCTCTCAGGGTCTTGAAGGCTACACCTTC
CASSSQGLEGYTF
>TRBD1|13|-|TRBJ1-1|TRBV10-3
TGTGCCACTAACCAGGGGGACGGAACTGAAGCTTTCTTT
CATNQGDGTEAFF
>TRBD1|13|-|TRBJ2-7|TRBV6-5
TGTGCCAGCAGTCGGGACAGGGCCTACGAGCAGTACTTC
CASSRDRAYEQYF
>-|13|-|TRBJ2-5|TRBV19
TGTGCCAGTACCCCTAGGGGGGAAGAGACCCAGTACTTC
CASTPRGEETQYF
>-|13|-|TRBJ1-2|TRBV7-9
TGTGCCAGCAGCTTAGGGGACACTGATGGCTACACCTTC
CASSLGDTDGYTF
>TRBD1|15|-|TRBJ1-1|TRBV6-5
TGTGCCAGCAGGCCGACAGGGAAAGGGTACACTGAAGCTTTCTTT
CASRPTGKGYTEAFF
>-|14|-|TRBJ2-5|TRBV28
TGTGCCAGCAGTTTGTTGGTTGGGAGGGAGACCCAGTACTTC
CASSLLVGRETQYF
>TRBD2|16|-|TRBJ2-3|TRBV6-6
TGTGCCAGCAGTCGGGCTAGCGGGGGAGTTGGGGATACGCAGTATTTT
CASSRASGGVGDTQYF
>-|15|-|TRBJ2-7|TRBV6-5
TGTGCCAGCAGGAATACAAGGGCCCCCTCCTACGAGCAGTACTTC
CASRNTRAPSYEQYF
>TRBD1|15|-|TRBJ1-5|TRBV19
TGTGCCAGTAGACGGACAGGGAATGGCAATCAGCCCCAGCATTTT
CASRRTGNGNQPQHF
>-|15|-|TRBJ1-1|TRBV28
TGTGCCAGCCTCCTCGGTCGGGGTGCCGGGTCTGAAGCTTTCTTT
CASLLGRGAGSEAFF
>TRBD1|15|-|TRBJ1-5|TRBV5-1
TGCGCCAGCAGCTCGGGGACAGGCCTCAATCAGCCCCAGCATTTT
CASSSGTGLNQPQHF
>TRBD2|13|-|TRBJ2-7|TRBV24-1
TGTGCCACCAGAAGCCAAGCGGGGTACGAGCAGTACTTC
CATRSQAGYEQYF
>-|14|-|TRBJ2-5|TRBV28
TGTGCCAGCAGTCGCTACCGGGAACAAGAGACCCAGTACTTC
CASSRYREQETQYF
>-|15|few|TRBJ1-1|TRBV21-1
TGTGCCAGCGGCCACTACAGGGGGGCGAACACTGAAGCTTTCTTT
CASGHYRGANTEAFF
>-|13|-|TRBJ1-2|TRBV15
TGTGCCACCAGCAGAGATCCGAAGGATGGCTACACCTTC
CATSRDPKDGYTF
>-|17|-|TRBJ1-4|TRBV5-1
TGCGCCAGCAGCTTGGAGTGGGGGCCAACCTCGTATGAAAAACTGTTTTTT
CASSLEWGPTSYEKLFF
>-|14|once|TRBJ2-7|TRBV28
TGTGCCAGCCATTCAGCAGGCTACCTCTACGAGCAGTACTTC
CASHSAGYLYEQYF
>-|16|-|TRBJ1-2|TRBV15
TGTGCCACCAGCAGTCCTTCTCTACAGGGAGACTATGGCTACACCTTC
CATSSPSLQGDYGYTF
>-|14|few|TRBJ1-1|TRBV5-5
TGTGCCAGCAGCCTCGGGGTAATGAACACTGAAGCTTTCTTT
CASSLGVMNTEAFF
>-|15|-|TRBJ1-1|TRBV28
TGTGCCAGCAGTCTCCTTCCGGGGACCGACACTGAAGCTTTCTTT
CASSLLPGTDTEAFF
>TRBD1|14|-|TRBJ2-7|TRBV28
TGTGCCATCACCCGGAACAGGGGAGCCTACGAGCAGTACTTC
CAITRNRGAYEQYF
>-|15|-|TRBJ2-7|TRBV6-1
TGTGCCAGCAGTGAAGGACCGGGGGCGGCGTACGAGCAGTACTTC
CASSEGPGAAYEQYF
>-|15|once|TRBJ2-3|TRBV7-8
TGTGCCAGCAGCTTATGGGACGGGCCGGGAGATACGCAGTATTTT
CASSLWDGPGDTQYF
>-|14|-|TRBJ1-6|TRBV2
TGTGCCAGCAGTGTAGCAGGGAGGAATTCACCCCTCCACTTT
CASSVAGRNSPLHF
>-|14|-|TRBJ2-2|TRBV2
TGTGCCAGCAGGTTCGGACAGAACACCGGGGAGCTGTTTTTT
CASRFGQNTGELFF
>-|11|-|TRBJ2-1|TRBV7-2
TGTGCCAGCAGCAGTCGGCATGAGCAGTTCTTC
CASSSRHEQFF
>-|11|-|TRBJ1-1|TRBV6-5
TGTGCCAGCATAACACACCGTGAAGCTTTCTTT
CASITHREAFF
>TRBD2|16|-|TRBJ2-5|TRBV7-7
TGTGCCAGCGGGGCTAGCGGGGGGACCGTTCAAGAGACCCAGTACTTC
CASGASGGTVQETQYF
>TRBD1|14|-|TRBJ1-5|TRBV6-5
TGTGCCAGCAGTTTCAGGGGGCTAGGGCAGCCCCAGCATTTT
CASSFRGLGQPQHF
>-|14|-|TRBJ1-2|TRBV27
TGTGCCAGCAGTCTCTTACAGGGTAAGGGTGGCTACACCTTC
CASSLLQGKGGYTF
>TRBD1|14|-|TRBJ1-5|TRBV6-2/TRBV6-3
TGTGCCAGCAGTTTATGGGACAGAAATCAGCCCCAGCATTTT
CASSLWDRNQPQHF
>-|15|-|TRBJ1-4|TRBV6-1
TGTGCCAGCAGTGACAGCCTGTGGACTAATGAAAAACTGTTTTTT
CASSDSLWTNEKLFF
>-|15|-|TRBJ2-2|TRBV19
TGTGCCAGTAAAACTTTAGGGGATGGGGCCGGGGAGCTGTTTTTT
CASKTLGDGAGELFF